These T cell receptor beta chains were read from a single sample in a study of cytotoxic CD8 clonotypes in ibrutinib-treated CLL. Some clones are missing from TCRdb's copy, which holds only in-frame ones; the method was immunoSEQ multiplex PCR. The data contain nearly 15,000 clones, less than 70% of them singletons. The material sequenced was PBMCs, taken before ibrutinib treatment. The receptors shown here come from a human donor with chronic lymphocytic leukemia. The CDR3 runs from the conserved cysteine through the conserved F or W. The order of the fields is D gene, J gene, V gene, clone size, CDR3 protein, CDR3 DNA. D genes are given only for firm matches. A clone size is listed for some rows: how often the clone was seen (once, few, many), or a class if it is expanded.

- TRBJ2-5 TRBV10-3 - CAISESTASREETQYF TGTGCCATCAGTGAGTCGACGGCCTCACGGGAGGAGACCCAGTACTTC
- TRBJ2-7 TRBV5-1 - CASSLGPTYEQYF TGCGCCAGCAGCTTGGGGCCAACCTACGAGCAGTACTTC
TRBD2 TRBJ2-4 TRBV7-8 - CASSLGQTSGGSPKYF TGTGCCAGCAGCTTAGGTCAGACTAGCGGGGGGTCCCCAAAGTACTTC
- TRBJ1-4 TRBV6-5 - CASSYSGATNEKLFF TGTGCCAGCAGTTACTCGGGTGCAACTAATGAAAAACTGTTTTTT
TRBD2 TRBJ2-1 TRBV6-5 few CASSLGGRAGNEQFF TGTGCCAGCAGCCTGGGCGGGAGGGCGGGGAATGAGCAGTTCTTC
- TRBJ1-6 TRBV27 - CASGPPGSPLHF TGTGCCAGCGGCCCACCGGGGTCACCCCTCCACTTT
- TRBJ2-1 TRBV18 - CASSPEETYNEQFF TGTGCCAGCTCACCAGAGGAGACCTACAATGAGCAGTTCTTC
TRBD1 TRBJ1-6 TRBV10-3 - CAISRTGDGSPLHF TGTGCCATCAGCCGGACAGGGGATGGGTCACCCCTCCACTTT
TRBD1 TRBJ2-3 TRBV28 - CASSLGQGSDTQYF TGTGCCAGCAGTTTGGGACAGGGGTCGGATACGCAGTATTTT
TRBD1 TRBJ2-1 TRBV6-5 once CASSYQGATFYNEQFF TGTGCCAGCAGTTACCAGGGGGCGACCTTTTACAATGAGCAGTTCTTC
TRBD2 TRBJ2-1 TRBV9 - CASSVVSGRGYEQFF TGTGCCAGCAGCGTAGTCAGCGGGAGAGGCTACGAGCAGTTCTTC
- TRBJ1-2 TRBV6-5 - CASSYGDYGYTF TGTGCCAGCAGTTACGGGGATTATGGCTACACCTTC
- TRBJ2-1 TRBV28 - CASSFSGGTYNEQFF TGTGCCAGCAGTTTTTCGGGGGGCACCTACAATGAGCAGTTCTTC
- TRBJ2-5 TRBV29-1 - CSVGTSKETQYF TGCAGCGTTGGTACTAGTAAAGAGACCCAGTACTTC
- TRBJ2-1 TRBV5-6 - CASPRQGPEQFF TGTGCTTCACCCCGGCAGGGGCCTGAGCAGTTCTTC
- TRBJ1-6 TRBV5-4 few CASSVRGGTNSPLHF TGTGCCAGCAGCGTGCGGGGGGGGACTAATTCACCCCTCCACTTT
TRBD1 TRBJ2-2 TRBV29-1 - CSVYGTANTGELFF TGCAGCGTTTATGGGACAGCGAACACCGGGGAGCTGTTTTTT
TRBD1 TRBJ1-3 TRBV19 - CASSKRDRGFSGNTIYF TGTGCCAGTAGTAAGAGAGACAGGGGTTTTTCTGGAAACACCATATATTTT
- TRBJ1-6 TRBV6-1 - CASSEALGSPLHF TGTGCCAGCAGTGAAGCCCTCGGGTCACCCCTCCACTTT
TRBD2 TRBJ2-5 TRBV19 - CASSIVGGRFQETQYF TGTGCCAGTAGTATCGTTGGCGGGAGGTTCCAGGAGACCCAGTACTTC
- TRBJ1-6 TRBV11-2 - CASSLVGSYNSPLHF TGTGCCAGCAGCTTAGTGGGGAGTTATAATTCACCCCTCCACTTT
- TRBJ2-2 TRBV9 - CASSVGQNTGELFF TGTGCCAGCAGCGTTGGTCAGAACACCGGGGAGCTGTTTTTT
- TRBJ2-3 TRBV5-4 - CASSLSGLGTDTQYF TGTGCCAGCAGCCTAAGCGGGTTAGGTACAGATACGCAGTATTTT
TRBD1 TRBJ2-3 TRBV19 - CASRNDPARTGWTDTQYF TGTGCCAGCCGTAACGACCCCGCGCGGACAGGGTGGACAGATACGCAGTATTTT
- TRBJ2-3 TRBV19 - CASSIGHTDTQYF TGTGCCAGTAGTATTGGGCACACAGATACGCAGTATTTT
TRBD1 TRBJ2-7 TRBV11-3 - CASSSDRGQEQYF TGTGCCAGCAGCTCCGACAGGGGGCAAGAGCAGTACTTC
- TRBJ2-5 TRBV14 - CASSQGVWTQETQYF TGTGCCAGCAGCCAAGGGGTTTGGACACAAGAGACCCAGTACTTC
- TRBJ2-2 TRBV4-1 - CASSQGWGARGELFF TGCGCCAGCAGCCAAGGCTGGGGGGCGCGCGGGGAGCTGTTTTTT
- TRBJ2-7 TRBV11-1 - CASSLDGTAYEQYF TGTGCCAGCAGCTTAGACGGCACTGCCTACGAGCAGTACTTC
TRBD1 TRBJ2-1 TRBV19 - CASSRPGQGLREQFF TGTGCCAGTAGTAGACCGGGACAGGGGTTACGGGAGCAGTTCTTC
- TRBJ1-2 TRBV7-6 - CASSLGGYGYTF TGTGCCAGCAGCTTAGGAGGCTATGGCTACACCTTC
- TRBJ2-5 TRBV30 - CAWSTELGGWSETQYF TGTGCCTGGAGTACCGAGCTAGGCGGGTGGTCCGAGACCCAGTACTTC
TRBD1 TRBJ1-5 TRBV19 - CASSSGQGSNQPQHF TGTGCCAGTAGTAGTGGACAGGGAAGCAATCAGCCCCAGCATTTT
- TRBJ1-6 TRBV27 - CASRGTGYNSPLHF TGTGCCAGCAGAGGGACGGGATATAATTCACCCCTCCACTTT
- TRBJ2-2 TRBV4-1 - CASSQDYRATGELFF TGCGCCAGCAGCCAGGATTACAGGGCTACCGGGGAGCTGTTTTTT
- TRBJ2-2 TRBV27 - CASSLWKAGRNTGELFF TGTGCCAGCAGTTTATGGAAGGCGGGACGTAACACCGGGGAGCTGTTTTTT
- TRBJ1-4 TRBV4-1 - CASSPLFGATNEKLFF TGCGCCAGCAGCCCCCTATTCGGGGCAACTAATGAAAAACTGTTTTTT
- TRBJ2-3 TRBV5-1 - CASSLESGKSDTQYF TGCGCCAGCAGCTTGGAGTCAGGGAAATCAGATACGCAGTATTTT
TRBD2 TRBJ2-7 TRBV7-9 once CASSPSGSYLDEQYF TGTGCCAGCAGCCCTAGCGGGAGTTACCTCGACGAGCAGTACTTC
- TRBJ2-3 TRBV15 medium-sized CATSRDLASEFTDTQYF TGTGCCACCAGCAGAGATCTTGCCAGCGAGTTCACAGATACGCAGTATTTT
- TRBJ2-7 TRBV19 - CASGRVYEQYF TGTGCCAGCGGAAGGGTCTACGAGCAGTACTTC
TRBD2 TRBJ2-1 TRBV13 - CASNPLAGGGNEQFF TGTGCCAGCAACCCCCTAGCGGGGGGGGGCAATGAGCAGTTCTTC
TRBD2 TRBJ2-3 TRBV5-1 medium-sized CASSRTGTSVRTDTQYF TGCGCCAGCAGCCGTACCGGGACTAGCGTCCGCACAGATACGCAGTATTTT
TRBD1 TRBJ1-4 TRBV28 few CASSLWTGEGEKLFF TGTGCCAGCAGTCTCTGGACAGGGGAGGGTGAAAAACTGTTTTTT
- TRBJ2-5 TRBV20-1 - CSAREGETQYF TGCAGTGCTAGAGAAGGGGAGACCCAGTACTTC
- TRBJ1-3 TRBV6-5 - CASSRGGTGNTIYF TGTGCCAGCAGTCGCGGGGGAACTGGAAACACCATATATTTT